This T cell receptor beta chain is drawn from a study of technical replicates of blood from a few donors. Profiled with immunoSEQ multiplex PCR; TCRdb holds only in-frame clones, not every one. This table has more than 65,000 clones, nearly 97% appearing once. Per germline, CDR1 SEHNR and CDR2 FQNEAQ (reference sequence). Trimming cost V 4 bases and J 5 bases, with 14 bases left between them. The length of the CDR3 is 14 residues. The sequence came from a human donor in good health. The chain joins TRBV7-9 to TRBJ2-5; D may be TRBD2 (6 bases). Sequenced sample: T cells isolated from PBMCs. The DNA of the CDR3 is TGTGCCAGCAGCTGGCGCGGGAATTTTGAGACCCAGTACTTC. Amino acid sequence: CASSWRGNFETQYF.